These 11 T cell receptor beta chains share one sample of origin, sequenced in a study of human thymus T cells. Resections obtained during corrective heart surgery supplied the thymus tissue. This table comes from immunoSEQ multiplex PCR, and its TCRdb copy is limited to in-frame clones, with some not included. This table has 120,000 or so clones, approximately 96% appearing once. The specimen was thymus tissue. The receptor set was obtained from a boy younger than two with a congenital heart defect but otherwise immunologically healthy.

The chain is built from TRBV21-1 and TRBJ1-1; the table's D call TRBD1 went unverified against the DNA. TRBV21-1 is recorded as a pseudogene. This CDR3 has 15 amino acids. Here the CDR3 reads CASSRNAYGETGAFF. The DNA for the CDR3 is TGTGCCAGCAGCCGAAACGCATACGGGGAGACAGGAGCTTTCTTT.

The chain employs TRBV11-3 and TRBJ1-6, with 7 nucleotides matching TRBD1. The CDR3 consists of 15 residues. Unmatched junction bases numbered 1, after V lost 5 bases and J lost 0 bases. Germline lookup yields CDR1 SGHNT and CDR2 YENEEA. The CDR3 bases are TGTGCCAGCAGCCGGGACAGCTCCTATAATTCACCCCTCCACTTT. Its protein is CASSRDSSYNSPLHF.

V is TRBV4-1 and J is TRBJ2-3; D ambiguous. The CDR3 contains 17 residues. Per germline, CDR1 MGHRA and CDR2 YSYEKL. V gave up 0 bases and J gave up 2 bases, with 15 bases separating them. CDR3 in amino acids: CASSQDPRNSLTDTQYF. The CDR3 nucleotides read TGCGCCAGCAGCCAAGATCCCCGAAACAGTCTCACAGATACGCAGTATTTT.

The chain uses TRBV28 and TRBJ2-3; no clear D. CDR3 length: 17 residues. The germline V and J ends were trimmed by 7 bases and 4 bases, with 24 bases remaining between them. Germline V gene lookup returns CDR1 MDHEN and CDR2 SYDVKM. The CDR3 loop reads CASTFDPPGRLPDTQYF. The CDR3, as DNA: TGTGCCAGCACCTTTGACCCTCCTGGACGACTCCCAGATACGCAGTATTTT. Filled out from reference TRBV28 and TRBJ2-3, the complete variable domain reads DVKVTQSSRYLVKRTGEKVFLECVQDMDHENMFWYRQDPGLGLRLIYFSYDVKMKEKGDIPEGYSVSREKKERFSLILESASTNQTSMYLCASTFDPPGRLPDTQYFGPGTRLTVL.

This sequence joins TRBV28 and TRBJ1-2; D is perhaps TRBD1 (6 bases). The CDR3 is made up of 15 amino acids. Between the trimmed V and J ends, which lost 3 bases and 4 bases, there was a span of 15 bases. Per germline, CDR1 MDHEN and CDR2 SYDVKM. CDR3 bases: TGTGCCAGCAGTTTCCGACAGGCCGATATCTATGGCTACACCTTC. It yields the protein CASSFRQADIYGYTF.

This chain links TRBV7-9 with TRBJ2-7; D may correspond to TRBD1 or TRBD2 (7 bases each). Germline-derived CDR1 and CDR2 are SEHNR and FQNEAQ (reference sequence). Trimming took off 2 bases at V and 6 bases at J, with 17 bases between the two ends. CDR3 size: 15 residues. CDR3 protein: CASSLLGGGGLEQYF. The CDR3 DNA sequence: TGTGCCAGCAGCTTACTGGGGGGAGGGGGCCTCGAGCAGTACTTC.

This chain uses TRBV10-2 with TRBJ1-6, with D uncertain. Trimming pared 6 bases from V and 2 bases from J, leaving 17 bases between. Germline CDR1 is WSHSY and CDR2 is SAAADI. This CDR3 contains 17 residues. The CDR3 coding sequence is TGCGCCAGCAGCGGCAGATTCTTCGCCCCCTATAATTCACCCCTCCACTTT. It is translated as CASSGRFFAPYNSPLHF.

This rearrangement joins TRBV19 to TRBJ2-6; D possibly matches TRBD1 or TRBD2 (5 bases each). This CDR3 is built from 14 residues. Germline loops: CDR1 LNHDA, CDR2 SQIVND (reference sequence). Deletions cut 3 bases from V and 4 bases from J, with 7 bases between. The CDR3 loop is CASSIGGGANVLTF. The CDR3 nucleotides read TGTGCCAGTAGTATTGGGGGAGGGGCCAACGTCCTGACTTTC.

This clone was found once. V is TRBV5-6 and J is TRBJ2-3; 13 positions agree with TRBD2. This CDR3 region has 16 residues. The trim removed 3 bases at V and 2 bases at J, leaving 3 bases unmatched. From germline, CDR1 is SGHDT and CDR2 YYEEEE. CDR3 sequence: CASSSTSGGPTDTQYF. CDR3 in DNA: TGTGCCAGCAGCTCGACTAGCGGGGGGCCCACAGATACGCAGTATTTT.

J is TRBJ1-1 and V is TRBV4-1; TRBD1 aligns across 10 bases. Trimming took 4 bases from V and 1 from J; bases not matched to a gene: 12. The CDR3 totals 18 residues. Germline values: CDR1 MGHRA, CDR2 YSYEKL. CDR3 in amino acids: CASSPRERQGAGNTEAFF. The CDR3 nucleotides are TGCGCCAGCAGCCCGAGGGAAAGACAGGGGGCGGGGAACACTGAAGCTTTCTTT.

DNA for the CDR3: TGTGCCAGCAGCAACACAGGGGGAACTGAAGCTTTCTTT. This translates into CASSNTGGTEAFF. The rearrangement uses TRBV7-9 and TRBJ1-1, with TRBD1 identical over 8 bases. V trimming: 5 bases; J trimming: 5 bases; junction bases outside the gene matches: 4. Per germline, CDR1 SEHNR and CDR2 FQNEAQ (reference sequence). CDR3 length equals 13 residues. The full variable domain, its missing parts supplied by reference TRBV7-9 and TRBJ1-1, is DTGVSQNPRHKITKRGQNVTFRCDPISEHNRLYWYRQTLGQGPEFLTYFQNEAQLEKSRLLSDRFSAERPKGSFSTLEIQRTEQGDSAMYLCASSNTGGTEAFFGQGTRLTVV.